Each of the 17 T cell receptor beta chains below was sequenced from the same sample in a study of blood T cell repertoires in COVID-19. Clones were sequenced by immunoSEQ multiplex PCR, and TCRdb holds only the in-frame ones, with some missing. Of about 52,000 clones listed, around 84% are singletons. The sample taken for sequencing was peripheral blood. The receptors come from a man between 65 and 85 years old with acute or convalescent COVID-19.

This sequence joins TRBV7-2 and TRBJ2-1, with TRBD2 matching over 7 bases. V lost 5 bases and J lost 14; bases outside the gene matches: 12. The germline V gene encodes CDR1 SGHTA and CDR2 FQGNSA. The CDR3 contains 13 residues. The CDR3 spells CASSRTSSSIKFF. In nucleotides, the CDR3 is TGTGCCAGCAGCCGGACTAGTAGTTCAATTAAGTTCTTC.

This clone was detected once. This rearrangement joins TRBV7-8 to TRBJ1-1, with D unresolved. CDR1 and CDR2 from the germline V gene are SGHVS and FQNEAQ. V shed 1 base and J shed 4 bases, with 7 bases lying between them. The CDR3 loop spans 13 amino acids. The CDR3 DNA follows: TGTGCCAGCAGCTTAGGAGTTCGCACTGAAGCTTTCTTT. It encodes CASSLGVRTEAFF. The entire variable domain, with the rest obtained from reference TRBV7-8 and TRBJ1-1, is as follows: GAGVSQSPRYKVAKRGQDVALRCDPISGHVSLFWYQQALGQGPEFLTYFQNEAQLDKSGLPSDRFFAERPEGSVSTLKIQRTQQEDSAVYLCASSLGVRTEAFFGQGTRLTVV.

The chain is built from TRBV19 and TRBJ1-1; 7 positions match TRBD1. V was clipped by 6 bases and J by 4 bases; unmatched bases: 8. This CDR3 is 14 amino acids long. Germline V CDR1 and CDR2: LNHDA, SQIVND (reference sequence). The CDR3 here is CASRRDRRVTEAFF. DNA for the CDR3: TGTGCCAGTAGGAGGGACAGACGGGTCACTGAAGCTTTCTTT.

DNA of the CDR3: TGTGCCAGCAGCGATCCAATACTAGCGGGGGTCGAAGATACGCAGTATTTT. Protein product: CASSDPILAGVEDTQYF. This chain joins TRBV7-9 and TRBJ2-3; 11 nucleotides agree with TRBD2. Germline V CDR1 and CDR2: SEHNR, FQNEAQ (reference sequence). This CDR3 has 17 amino acids. Trimming cost V 5 bases and J 5 bases; bases outside gene matches: 12.

V is TRBV5-4 and J is TRBJ1-1; D perhaps matches TRBD1 (6 bases). Trimming left V 3 bases short and J 1 base short, with 16 bases between. The CDR3 loop spans 16 amino acids. The germline V gene has CDR1 SGHNT and CDR2 YYREEE (reference sequence). The CDR3 region has the DNA TGTGCCAGCAGCTCCGAATACTCGGGACAGAACACTGAAGCTTTCTTT. It is translated as CASSSEYSGQNTEAFF.

The V and J genes are TRBV19 and TRBJ1-1; 7 bases line up with TRBD1. Germline V gene data show CDR1 as LNHDA and CDR2 as SQIVND (reference sequence). J was trimmed by 0 bases and V by 1 base; bases with no gene match: 2. The CDR3 runs 15 residues. The CDR3 DNA reads TGTGCCAGTAGTATAGTAACAGGGGTGAACACTGAAGCTTTCTTT. Residues: CASSIVTGVNTEAFF.

The rearrangement joins TRBV11-3 to TRBJ1-2; D is undetermined. V lost 6 bases and J lost 1, with 12 bases in between. CDR1 and CDR2 (germline): SGHNT, YENEEA. The CDR3 extends over 14 amino acids. The chain's CDR3 is CASRNFFNNYGYTF. DNA of the CDR3: TGTGCCAGCAGAAACTTCTTTAATAACTATGGCTACACCTTC.

This chain links TRBV9 with TRBJ2-2; TRBD1 matches 8 bases. Looked up from germline, CDR1 is SGDLS and CDR2 is YYNGEE. The J segment lost 6 bases and the V segment lost 3 bases, leaving 4 bases of the junction unmatched. This CDR3 region has 14 residues. CDR3 sequence: CASSAKTGAGELFF. The CDR3, as DNA: TGTGCCAGCAGCGCCAAGACAGGGGCCGGGGAGCTGTTTTTT.

The chain combines TRBV4-3 with TRBJ1-2, with TRBD1 identical over 7 bases. With V trimmed by 4 bases and J by 2 bases, 16 bases remained unmatched. Per the germline V gene, CDR1 is LGHNA and CDR2 is YSLEER. CDR3 size: 18 residues. The CDR3 spells CASSPGATGDLPNYGYTF. For the CDR3, the DNA is TGCGCCAGCAGCCCCGGCGCAACAGGGGACCTCCCAAACTATGGCTACACCTTC.

The rearrangement joins TRBV7-8 to TRBJ1-2; 12 nucleotides align to TRBD1. The V gene end was trimmed by 7 bases and the J gene end by 8 bases; junction bases not matched to a gene: 14. This CDR3 region has 16 residues. CDR1 and CDR2 from the germline V gene are SGHVS and FQNEAQ. The chain's CDR3 is CASNSRWDRGRSGYTF. CDR3 bases: TGTGCCAGCAACTCTCGCTGGGACAGGGGGCGTTCCGGCTACACCTTC.

V gene TRBV6-1 combines with J gene TRBJ1-5; no clear D gene. This CDR3 is built from 15 residues. Germline V gene sequence: CDR1 MNHNS, CDR2 SASEGT. V shed 3 bases and J shed 7 bases, with 16 bases lying between them. CDR3: CASSDRRTLRQPQHF. As DNA, the CDR3 is TGTGCCAGCAGTGACCGGAGGACCCTACGCCAGCCCCAGCATTTT.

This chain joins TRBV14 and TRBJ2-3; 11 bases are shared with TRBD2. V trimming: 4 bases; J trimming: 2 bases; junction bases outside the gene matches: 5. The CDR3 consists of 16 residues. CDR1 is SGHDN, CDR2 FVKESK, per germline. CDR3 loop: CASSRRLAGHTDTQYF. CDR3 nucleotide sequence: TGTGCCAGCAGCCGAAGACTAGCGGGACACACAGATACGCAGTATTTT.

To note about this clone: In the same sample, other DNA sequences code for this CDR3. The chain combines TRBV5-1 with TRBJ2-5; TRBD1 is a possible D gene (5 bases). Germline V gives CDR1 SGHRS, CDR2 YFSETQ. Between the trimmed V and J ends, which lost 0 bases and 4 bases, there was a span of 7 bases. The CDR3 has 13 amino acids. The CDR3 coding sequence is TGCGCCAGCAGCTTGGGTCAGGGAGAGACCCAGTACTTC. Its protein product is CASSLGQGETQYF.

The chain joins TRBV12-3 or TRBV12-4 to TRBJ1-1, with D uncertain. Trimming shortened V by 11 bases and J by 10 bases, and 14 bases separated the two germline ends. This CDR3 is 10 amino acids long. CDR3 coding DNA: TGTGCCTCCGTGCGGGTTGTAGCTTTCTTT. It specifies CASVRVVAFF.

The rearrangement uses TRBV4-3 and TRBJ2-7; perhaps TRBD2 as D (6 bases). The germline gives CDR1 LGHNA, CDR2 YSLEER. There are 17 residues in the CDR3. V gave up 0 bases and J gave up 0 bases, with 15 bases separating them. The CDR3 nucleotides are TGCGCCAGCAGCCAAGATTTCCAGCGGGCTCGCTCCTACGAGCAGTACTTC. This codes for CASSQDFQRARSYEQYF.

The chain is built from TRBV14 and TRBJ2-7; TRBD2 matches 12 bases. Germline loops: CDR1 SGHDN, CDR2 FVKESK. The CDR3 runs to 22 residues. V lost 1 base, J lost 2 bases, and 21 bases stayed unmatched. CDR3 protein: CASSQVRGGVIRRLAGAYEQYF. CDR3 sequence (DNA): TGTGCCAGCAGCCAAGTGAGGGGGGGGGTTATCCGCCGACTAGCGGGAGCCTACGAGCAGTACTTC.

The genes are TRBV4-2 and TRBJ1-3; D is unresolved. The CDR3 has 13 amino acids. From germline, CDR1 is LGHNA and CDR2 YNFKEQ. Trimming removed 4 bases from V and 0 bases from J, with 4 bases in between. Here the CDR3 DNA reads TGTGCCAGCAGCCCCTTCTCTGGAAACACCATATATTTT. It is translated as CASSPFSGNTIYF.